Sequencing of this T cell receptor beta chain was carried out in a study of vaccination and CD4 T cells after COVID-19. Across the whole study: With nine mild cases and one severe, convalescent patients were SARS-CoV-2 positive by nasal swab PCR.

TCRdb used MiXCR to reprocess the PCR reads, holding one entry per CDR3 protein. The repertoire includes approximately 21,000 distinct CDR3 sequences, roughly 56% of them detected once, and approximately 0.93% sits in the top ten. This CDR3 has 13 amino acids. After removal of 6 bases from V and 5 bases from J, the junction contained 7 bases not matched to a gene. From germline, CDR1 is DFQATT and CDR2 SNEGSKA (reference sequence). The rearrangement links TRBV20-1 to TRBJ2-1, with 7 nucleotides matching TRBD1. This clonotype was sampled from a human donor who had recovered from COVID-19. Sequenced here: CD4+ T cells from blood, sampled before SARS-CoV-2 vaccination. CDR3 sequence: CSAGDSYDNEQFF. Here the CDR3 DNA reads TGCAGTGCCGGGGACAGTTATGACAATGAGCAGTTCTTC.